This T cell receptor (beta chain) is drawn from a study of vaccination effects on CD4 cells after COVID-19. Method: immunoSEQ multiplex PCR; TCRdb's copy keeps in-frame clones and lacks some. The sample includes tens of thousands of clones, around 76% seen only once; the top ten take roughly 8.6%. Deletions cut 0 bases from V and 4 bases from J, with 13 bases between. The CDR3 extends over 16 amino acids. The germline gives CDR1 LNHNV, CDR2 YYDKDF (reference sequence). As to this clone: As yet, its antigen is unknown.

Subsequent to roughly 9 days of culture, CD4+ T cells were isolated. The input for sequencing was CD4+ T cells from PBMCs cultured without peptide, taken before COVID-19 vaccination. This chain joins TRBV15 and TRBJ1-3, with a tentative D call TRBD1 (5 bases). The TCR was taken from a human donor who had a prior SARS-CoV-2 infection. The CDR3 sequence is CATSRDNVRDGNTIYF. In DNA form, the CDR3 reads TGTGCCACCAGCAGAGATAACGTGAGGGACGGAAACACCATATATTTT.